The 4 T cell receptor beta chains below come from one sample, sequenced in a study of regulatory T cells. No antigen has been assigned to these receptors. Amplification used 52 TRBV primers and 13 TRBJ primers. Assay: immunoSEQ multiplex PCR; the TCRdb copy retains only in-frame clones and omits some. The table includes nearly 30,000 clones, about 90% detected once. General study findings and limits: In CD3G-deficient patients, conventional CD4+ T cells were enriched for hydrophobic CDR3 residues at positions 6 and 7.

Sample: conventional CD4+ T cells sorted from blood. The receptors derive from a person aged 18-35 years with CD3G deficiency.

The CDR3 DNA is TGTGCCAGCAGTTCCGGGACTAGCGGGAGGAATGAGCAGTTCTTC. Its translation: CASSSGTSGRNEQFF. This sequence joins TRBV28 and TRBJ2-1; 15 bases map to TRBD2. Looked up from germline, CDR1 is MDHEN and CDR2 is SYDVKM. V was clipped by 4 bases and J by 7 bases; unmatched bases: 2. This CDR3 contains 15 residues.

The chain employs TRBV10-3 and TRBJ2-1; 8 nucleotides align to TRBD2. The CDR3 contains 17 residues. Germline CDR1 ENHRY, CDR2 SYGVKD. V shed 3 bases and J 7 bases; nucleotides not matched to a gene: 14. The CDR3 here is CAISDMPRESGGNEQFF. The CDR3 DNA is TGTGCCATCAGTGATATGCCCAGGGAGTCGGGAGGGAATGAGCAGTTCTTC.

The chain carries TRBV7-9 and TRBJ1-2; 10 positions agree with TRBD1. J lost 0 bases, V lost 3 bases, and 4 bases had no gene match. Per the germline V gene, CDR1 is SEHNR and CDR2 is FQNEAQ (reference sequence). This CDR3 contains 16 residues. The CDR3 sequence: CASSLSTGGSNYGYTF. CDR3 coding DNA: TGTGCCAGCAGCTTGTCGACAGGGGGCTCTAACTATGGCTACACCTTC.

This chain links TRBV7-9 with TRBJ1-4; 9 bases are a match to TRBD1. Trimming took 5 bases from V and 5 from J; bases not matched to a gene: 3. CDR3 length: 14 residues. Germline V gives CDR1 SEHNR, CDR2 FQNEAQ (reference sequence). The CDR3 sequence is CASSQGQGNEKLFF. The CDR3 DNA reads TGTGCCAGCAGCCAGGGACAGGGAAATGAAAAACTGTTTTTT. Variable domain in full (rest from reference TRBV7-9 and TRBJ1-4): DTGVSQNPRHKITKRGQNVTFRCDPISEHNRLYWYRQTLGQGPEFLTYFQNEAQLEKSRLLSDRFSAERPKGSFSTLEIQRTEQGDSAMYLCASSQGQGNEKLFFGSGTQLSVL.